These T cell receptor beta chains were read from a single sample in a study of response to subunit inactivated influenza vaccine. TCRdb independently ran MiXCR on the RT-PCR reads; one entry per CDR3 protein. This table holds roughly 670,000 distinct CDR3 sequences, 13% to 15% found once. The sequencing here drew on PBMCs from blood, taken 14 to 15 days before vaccination. The receptors originated from a man aged 50-60 years who received an inactivated influenza vaccine. CDR3s include the opening cysteine and the closing phenylalanine or tryptophan. The D gene is left open where the match is weak. Clone size is shown for a subset of rows, as once, few, many or a class of expanded clone.

V gene	J gene	D gene	clone size	CDR3 DNA	CDR3 protein
TRBV5-5	TRBJ2-6	TRBD1	few	TGTGCCAGCAGTCCCCGACAGGGTACCATCGCTGGGGCCAACGTCCTGACTTTC	CASSPRQGTIAGANVLTF
TRBV5-6	TRBJ1-2	-	many	TGTGCCAGCAGCCTCGGGACCCTCAATATACCTAACGGCTACACCTTC	CASSLGTLNIPNGYTF
TRBV5-1	TRBJ2-7	-	few	TGCGCCAGCAGCTCACAAGCAGGGACCTCCTACGAGCAGTACTTC	CASSSQAGTSYEQYF
TRBV28	TRBJ2-2	-	many	TGTGCCAGCACGGGTGCTAGCCGGAACACCGGGGAGCTGTTTTTT	CASTGASRNTGELFF
TRBV5-1	TRBJ1-6	TRBD1	-	TGCGCCAGCAGCTCCGTCGGACAGGGCGGCGGATCACCCCTCCACTTT	CASSSVGQGGGSPLHF
TRBV20-1	TRBJ2-7	TRBD1	-	TGCAGTGCACAGGGACAGGGGATTATCTACGAGCAGTACTTC	CSAQGQGIIYEQYF
TRBV4-3	TRBJ2-1	-	few	TGCGCCAGCAGCCAAGATTTGTTGGGATCCGAAGAGCAGTTCTTC	CASSQDLLGSEEQFF
TRBV7-2	TRBJ2-1	TRBD2	few	TGTGCCAGCAGCCTTAGCGGGGGGCATCACAATGAGCAGTTCTTC	CASSLSGGHHNEQFF
TRBV29-1	TRBJ2-3	-	once	TGCAGCGTTGACCGGTCAGACTTATTGGGTCTGTATTTT	CSVDRSDLLGLYF
TRBV4-1	TRBJ2-1	TRBD2	-	TGCGCCAGCAGCCAGACGGCCCTAGCGGGGGGCGTCGATGAGCAGTTCTTC	CASSQTALAGGVDEQFF